A single sample gave rise to the 21 T cell receptor beta chains below, sequenced in a study of regulatory T cells in long-lasting Graves disease. Time point of the sample: persistent/refractory GD, antithyroid drugs over 5 years with positive TRAb. The TCR library used RNA extracted from PBMCs. To make TCR beta libraries, researchers used iRepertoire HTBI primers and Arm-PCR of CDR3 regions. TCRdb independently ran MiXCR on the multiplex PCR reads; one entry per CDR3 protein. The data show 350,000 to 500,000 distinct CDR3 sequences, around 20% seen once. The input for sequencing was peripheral blood mononuclear cells (PBMCs), taken when the disease was refractory, from a patient treated with antithyroid drugs. The receptors shown here come from a female donor with Graves disease.

This clonotype was recorded a few times. The chain has TRBV5-6 and TRBJ2-5, with TRBD1 matching over 7 bases. After removal of 5 bases from V and 1 base from J, the junction contained 14 bases not matched to a gene. Looked up from germline, CDR1 is SGHDT and CDR2 is YYEEEE. The CDR3 spans 17 residues. The CDR3 protein is CASSSTGPRAFQETQYF. The CDR3 coding sequence is TGTGCCAGCAGTTCGACAGGGCCGCGGGCATTCCAAGAGACCCAGTACTTC.

This clonotype was seen repeatedly, ten times or more. The CDR3 DNA sequence: TGTGCCAGCAGTGAAGCGCTTCTAGGCGGGTCCTCCTACGAGCAGTACTTC. Translating gives CASSEALLGGSSYEQYF. This chain connects TRBV6-1 to TRBJ2-7, with D possibly being TRBD2 (5 bases). The germline V gene has CDR1 MNHNS and CDR2 SASEGT. V lost 0 bases and J lost 0, with 15 bases in between. The CDR3 sequence is 17 residues long.

This clonotype was seen ten or more times. The chain couples TRBV20-1 to TRBJ2-5, with 9 bases aligning to TRBD1. CDR1 is DFQATT, CDR2 SNEGSKA, per germline (reference sequence). The CDR3 is made up of 12 amino acids. J lost 4 bases, V lost 6 bases, and 3 bases had no gene match. The CDR3 reads CSATGGPETQYF. The CDR3 DNA reads as TGCAGTGCAACAGGGGGCCCAGAGACCCAGTACTTC.

This chain uses TRBV5-1 with TRBJ2-1; no clear D. V was trimmed by 1 base and J by 2 bases, leaving 22 bases between them. Germline loops: CDR1 SGHRS, CDR2 YFSETQ. This CDR3 region has 19 residues. CDR3 loop: CASSLSVATRDRTYNEQFF. DNA for the CDR3: TGCGCCAGCAGCTTGAGTGTCGCTACCCGTGATAGGACCTACAATGAGCAGTTCTTC.

This clonotype has at least ten counts. V and J are TRBV12-3 or TRBV12-4 and TRBJ1-1; 7 nucleotides match TRBD1. The CDR3 is 15 residues long. The V segment lost 6 bases and the J segment 2 bases; nucleotides outside the gene matches: 9. The CDR3 loop is CASSRLDRLNTEAFF. The CDR3 DNA follows: TGTGCCAGCAGCAGACTGGACAGGCTTAACACTGAAGCTTTCTTT.

This clonotype was recorded a few times. This chain joins TRBV28 and TRBJ2-1, with no clear D. Germline assignment: CDR1 MDHEN and CDR2 SYDVKM. The CDR3 loop spans 14 amino acids. V shed 5 bases and J shed 2 bases, with 10 bases lying between them. CDR3 loop: CASSLHGTYNEQFF. The CDR3 DNA follows: TGTGCCAGCAGTCTACATGGGACCTACAATGAGCAGTTCTTC.

This clonotype appeared a few times. The J gene is TRBJ1-1, the V gene TRBV10-3; D not certain. V was pared by 3 bases and J by 0 bases, with 5 bases between. The CDR3 is 13 residues long. Germline V gene sequence: CDR1 ENHRY, CDR2 SYGVKD. The CDR3 bases are TGTGCCATCAGTGATATTGTGAACACTGAAGCTTTCTTT. Translation: CAISDIVNTEAFF.

This clonotype has more than one count but fewer than ten. The chain has TRBV29-1 and TRBJ1-3; 9 bases line up with TRBD1. Germline V gives CDR1 SQVTM, CDR2 ANQGSEA. There are 14 residues in the CDR3. Trimming at V came to 7 bases and at J to 2 bases, leaving 6 bases not matched to a gene. CDR3 bases: TGCAGCGCCCATGGGACAGGGACTGGAAACACCATATATTTT. Translated: CSAHGTGTGNTIYF.

This clonotype was detected ten times or more. The gene calls are TRBV28 and TRBJ2-7; TRBD1 aligns across 9 bases. Germline V CDR1 and CDR2: MDHEN, SYDVKM. The J segment lost 4 bases and the V segment lost 2 bases, leaving 6 bases of the junction unmatched. The CDR3 length is 15 residues. DNA for the CDR3: TGTGCCAGCAGTTTAGGGGGGACAGGGCGTTACGAGCAGTACTTC. Protein product: CASSLGGTGRYEQYF.

This clonotype appeared a few times. This chain joins TRBV7-2 and TRBJ2-3; 11 bases line up with TRBD2. The CDR3 spans 16 residues. Germline V lookup: CDR1 SGHTA, CDR2 FQGNSA. Losses at the gene ends were 8 bases for V and 0 bases for J; bases not matched to a gene: 7. CDR3 in amino acids: CASRRLAGTSTDTQYF. In DNA form, the CDR3 reads TGTGCCAGCCGAAGACTAGCGGGAACTAGCACAGATACGCAGTATTTT.

In regard to this clonotype: A much larger clone lies a single base off, so this may be a read error. The V and J genes are TRBV12-3 or TRBV12-4 and TRBJ2-2; D is ambiguous. The CDR3 has 12 amino acids. Here the CDR3 DNA reads TGTGCCAGTACAAAGGGAACCGGGCAGCTGTTTTTT. Protein product: CASTKGTGQLFF.

For this clonotype: A far larger clone differs by one base, so this is likely a read error. This chain joins TRBV12-3 or TRBV12-4 and TRBJ2-7, with a possible D match to TRBD1 (5 bases). The CDR3 sequence is 14 residues long. Trimming took 6 bases from V and 1 from J, leaving 13 bases between them. The CDR3 nucleotides are TGTGCCAGCAGACGTGGGGCAGGGTCCTACGAGCAGTACTTC. Amino acid sequence: CASRRGAGSYEQYF.

The chain couples TRBV15 to TRBJ2-3; possible D gene TRBD2, 5 bases. V was shortened by 0 bases and J by 6 bases, with 16 bases between the two germline ends. The germline gives CDR1 LNHNV, CDR2 YYDKDF (reference sequence). This CDR3 is 16 amino acids long. The CDR3 nucleotides are TGTGCCACCAGCAGAGAGGTAGCGTTTCAACGGGATACGCAGTATTTT. Translating it yields CATSREVAFQRDTQYF.

This clonotype was observed many times. The chain recombines TRBV10-3 with TRBJ1-1, with TRBD1 identical over 8 bases. This CDR3 region has 13 residues. Germline assignment: CDR1 ENHRY and CDR2 SYGVKD. The V gene end was trimmed by 6 bases and the J gene end by 4 bases; junction bases not matched to a gene: 4. The CDR3 DNA is TGTGCCATCAGGACAGGGGAGACCACTGAAGCTTTCTTT. Its translation: CAIRTGETTEAFF.

This clonotype was counted at least ten times. The V gene is TRBV27, the J gene TRBJ2-7; unclear D gene. This CDR3 spans 14 amino acids. Germline lookup yields CDR1 MNHEY and CDR2 SMNVEV (reference sequence). V gave up 2 bases and J gave up 4 bases, with 12 bases separating them. The CDR3 DNA is TGTGCCAGCAGTTTAAAGGCCCTGCATTACGAGCAGTACTTC. Translating gives CASSLKALHYEQYF.

In its sample, this clonotype was seen many times. The chain joins TRBV20-1 to TRBJ1-4, with 8 bases matching TRBD1. V was clipped by 5 bases and J by 7 bases; unmatched bases: 9. The CDR3 is 14 residues long. Germline values: CDR1 DFQATT, CDR2 SNEGSKA (reference sequence). This CDR3 is CSAGGQVTGEKLFF. CDR3 in DNA: TGCAGTGCTGGGGGACAGGTCACCGGTGAAAAACTGTTTTTT.

This clonotype was detected ten times or more. This chain links TRBV6-1 with TRBJ2-7; no reliable D call. Trimming took off 5 bases at V and 4 bases at J, with 9 bases between the two ends. The length of the CDR3 is 12 residues. The V gene's germline CDR1 is MNHNS and CDR2 SASEGT. Here the CDR3 reads CASSISGYEQYF. The CDR3 DNA reads TGTGCCAGCAGTATTTCGGGTTACGAGCAGTACTTC.

This clonotype has just a few counts. The chain links TRBV5-4 to TRBJ2-7; 14 nucleotides match TRBD2. V was clipped by 4 bases and J by 4 bases; unmatched bases: 7. Looked up from germline, CDR1 is SGHNT and CDR2 is YYREEE (reference sequence). The CDR3 is made up of 16 amino acids. Here the CDR3 reads CASSTGTSGRIYEQYF. The CDR3 nucleotides are TGTGCCAGCAGCACCGGGACTAGCGGGAGAATTTACGAGCAGTACTTC.

This clonotype has ten or more counts. The chain combines TRBV20-1 with TRBJ2-2, with TRBD2 identical over 7 bases. Trimming cost V 5 bases and J 5 bases; bases outside gene matches: 11. Germline assignment: CDR1 DFQATT and CDR2 SNEGSKA (reference sequence). The CDR3 is 15 residues long. CDR3 DNA sequence: TGCAGTGCTGGCCGGGGCGGGAGAAGTACCGGGGAGCTGTTTTTT. Its protein product is CSAGRGGRSTGELFF.

This clonotype was seen ten or more times. At one end, the junction sequence differs from germline, possibly due to a read error. The CDR3 protein is CASSGGTKEKLFF. The CDR3 DNA reads TGTGCCAGCAGTGGTGGGACTAAAGAAAAACTGTTTTTT. The rearrangement uses TRBV2 and TRBJ1-4; D is possibly TRBD1 (5 bases). The CDR3 is 13 residues long. Germline CDR1 is SNHLY and CDR2 is FYNNEI.

The table lists this clonotype with a few counts. J is TRBJ2-7 and V is TRBV28, with a possible D match to TRBD1 (6 bases). CDR3 size: 13 residues. Germline-derived CDR1 and CDR2 are MDHEN and SYDVKM. V lost 5 bases and J 2 bases, leaving 10 bases between the germline ends. CDR3: CASSTQGTYEQYF. DNA of the CDR3: TGTGCCAGCAGTACACAGGGAACCTACGAGCAGTACTTC.